The 18 T cell receptor beta chains below were found in one sample sequenced in a study of T-cell reconstitution after alpha-beta-depleted transplantation in children. Preparation of the TCRbeta library was carried out with unique molecular identifiers. A single record per CDR3 protein comes from TCRdb applying MiXCR to the PCR reads. Altogether fewer than 700,000 distinct CDR3 sequences are present, 10% to 15% being singletons, with the ten largest covering 2.2%. Source: PBMCs, mostly from graft donor cells, taken 360 days after TCRalphabeta/CD19-depleted stem cell transplant. Source of these receptors: a male patient aged 10 to 17 who had a stem cell transplant for acute myeloid leukemia, so the T cells may come from the graft donor.

The chain carries TRBV5-5 and TRBJ2-1; TRBD1 might be the D (5 bases). The CDR3 is 14 residues long. Germline assignment: CDR1 SGHKS and CDR2 YYEKEE (reference sequence). V was pared by 1 base and J by 9 bases, with 14 bases between. The CDR3 DNA follows: TGTGCCAGCAGCTTGAGGCTAGGGGTGGTTGAGCAGTTCTTC. As protein: CASSLRLGVVEQFF. The full variable domain, in which reference TRBV5-5 and TRBJ2-1 provide the parts outside the CDR3, is DAGVTQSPTHLIKTRGQQVTLRCSPISGHKSVSWYQQVLGQGPQFIFQYYEKEERGRGNFPDRFSARQFPNYSSELNVNALLLGDSALYLCASSLRLGVVEQFFGPGTRLTVL.

At least ten counts were recorded for this clonotype. The rearrangement uses TRBV4-2 and TRBJ2-5; TRBD2 aligns across 8 bases. The germline CDR1 and CDR2 sequences are LGHNA and YNFKEQ. The V and J ends lost 4 bases and 1 base, in that order; junction bases with no gene match: 2. This CDR3 contains 14 residues. CDR3 region: CASSPTSGQETQYF. CDR3 DNA sequence: TGTGCCAGCAGCCCAACTAGCGGCCAAGAGACCCAGTACTTC.

Ten or more counts support this clonotype. The chain uses TRBV4-3 and TRBJ2-7; 9 bases map to TRBD1. Germline V gene sequence: CDR1 LGHNA, CDR2 YSLEER. The CDR3 length is 16 residues. Germline trimming cut 4 bases from V and 4 bases from J; bases unmatched to any gene: 11. CDR3 amino acids: CASSLQISGQGYEQYF. The CDR3 bases are TGCGCCAGCAGCCTCCAGATTTCTGGACAGGGGTACGAGCAGTACTTC.

The rearrangement joins TRBV29-1 to TRBJ2-1; the D gene is possibly TRBD1 (6 bases). Per germline, CDR1 SQVTM and CDR2 ANQGSEA. The CDR3 sequence is 15 residues long. V dropped 3 bases and J dropped 8 bases, with 20 bases sitting between them. CDR3 sequence: CSVDLIPGQFYEQFF. CDR3 DNA: TGCAGCGTTGACTTAATCCCGGGACAATTTTATGAGCAGTTCTTC.

The rearrangement joins TRBV24-1 to TRBJ2-5; D assignment may be TRBD1 or TRBD2 (6 bases each). In germline, CDR1 is KGHDR, CDR2 SFDVKD. Trimming shortened V by 0 bases and J by 3 bases, and 25 bases separated the two germline ends. CDR3 length: 20 amino acids. CDR3 in amino acids: CATSDLGGGPTREKKETQYF. CDR3 nucleotides: TGTGCCACCAGTGATTTGGGAGGGGGGCCTACAAGGGAGAAAAAAGAGACCCAGTACTTC.

This clonotype was counted ten times or more. The genes are TRBV11-2 and TRBJ2-6; 11 nucleotides match TRBD1. The CDR3 length is 18 residues. Trimming took 5 bases from V and 1 from J; bases not matched to a gene: 7. The germline V gene has CDR1 SGHAT and CDR2 FQNNGV. CDR3 sequence reads: CASSPRDRGSSGANVLTF. The CDR3 DNA sequence: TGTGCCAGCAGCCCCCGGGACAGGGGGTCATCTGGGGCCAACGTCCTGACTTTC.

This clonotype was detected only a few times. The chain is built from TRBV21-1 and TRBJ2-1; the D call in the table, TRBD1, was not verified against the DNA. TRBV21-1 is an annotated pseudogene. This CDR3 comprises 10 residues. In DNA form, the CDR3 reads TGTGCCAGCAAGGGCCGGGACCCGTTCTTC. Its translation: CASKGRDPFF.

In this sample, this clonotype turned up many times. V usage is TRBV20-1 and J usage is TRBJ2-7; TRBD1 matches at 7 bases. J lost 6 bases, V lost 6 bases, and 26 bases had no gene match. This CDR3 has 18 amino acids. Germline lookup yields CDR1 DFQATT and CDR2 SNEGSKA (reference sequence). The CDR3 DNA reads as TGCAGTGCCAGTAGATTAGACCGGATCACAGGGGACCCATTCGAGCAGTACTTC. Translation gives CSASRLDRITGDPFEQYF.

This rearrangement joins TRBV11-1 to TRBJ2-7, with D perhaps TRBD1 (6 bases). CDR3 length: 13 residues. V dropped 3 bases and J dropped 11 bases, with 17 bases sitting between them. Looked up from germline, CDR1 is SGHAT and CDR2 is FQDESV (reference sequence). The CDR3 nucleotides are TGTGCCAGCAGCTTCCGTCTACAGGGTGCGGAGTACTTC. It is translated as CASSFRLQGAEYF.

This clonotype was seen many times. The rearrangement uses TRBV6-5 and TRBJ1-5, with 7 nucleotides matching TRBD1. This CDR3 is built from 19 residues. The junction had 11 bases not matched to a gene; V was cut back by 0 bases and J by 0 bases. Looked up from germline, CDR1 is MNHEY and CDR2 is SVGAGI. This CDR3 is CASSYSLQGPLLSNQPQHF. In nucleotides, the CDR3 is TGTGCCAGCAGTTACTCCCTACAGGGGCCCCTCCTTAGCAATCAGCCCCAGCATTTT.

The gene calls are TRBV5-1 and TRBJ2-7; 7 nucleotides align to TRBD2. Trimming cost V 4 bases and J 7 bases; bases outside gene matches: 14. This CDR3 is built from 15 residues. Germline V gene sequence: CDR1 SGHRS, CDR2 YFSETQ. This chain's CDR3 is CASSPGLGPLEEQYF. CDR3 nucleotides: TGCGCCAGCAGCCCCGGACTAGGCCCACTGGAAGAGCAGTACTTC. Using reference TRBV5-1 and TRBJ2-7 for the parts outside the CDR3, the full variable domain is KAGVTQTPRYLIKTRGQQVTLSCSPISGHRSVSWYQQTPGQGLQFLFEYFSETQRNKGNFPGRFSGRQFSNSRSEMNVSTLELGDSALYLCASSPGLGPLEEQYFGPGTRLTVT.

The chain is built from TRBV11-1 and TRBJ2-4; TRBD2 aligns across 9 bases. V lost 4 bases to trimming and J lost 3 bases; unmatched junction nucleotides: 16. In germline, CDR1 is SGHAT, CDR2 FQDESV (reference sequence). This CDR3 contains 19 residues. This CDR3 is CASSSRPLAGPKGKNIQYF. CDR3 in DNA: TGTGCCAGCAGCTCAAGGCCGCTAGCGGGACCTAAAGGCAAAAACATTCAGTACTTC. The whole variable domain, remainder taken from reference TRBV11-1 and TRBJ2-4, is EAEVAQSPRYKITEKSQAVAFWCDPISGHATLYWYRQILGQGPELLVQFQDESVVDDSQLPKDRFSAERLKGVDSTLKIQPAELGDSAMYLCASSSRPLAGPKGKNIQYFGAGTRLSVL.

The V and J genes are TRBV4-2 and TRBJ2-7; 7 bases agree with TRBD2. The CDR3 consists of 14 residues. V gave up 3 bases and J gave up 0 bases; unmatched junction bases: 2. Germline V gene data show CDR1 as LGHNA and CDR2 as YNFKEQ. In DNA form, the CDR3 reads TGTGCCAGCAGCCAGCCGGGAGGCTCCTACGAGCAGTACTTC. Translated: CASSQPGGSYEQYF.

The chain carries TRBV24-1 and TRBJ2-5; D possibly corresponds to TRBD1 (6 bases). Germline V gene data show CDR1 as KGHDR and CDR2 as SFDVKD. The CDR3 has 17 amino acids. The V end lost 2 bases, the J end lost 4 bases, and 19 bases lay between the germline ends. The CDR3 DNA follows: TGTGCCACCAGTGATTCGATCCGACAGGTTGGAAGAGAGACCCAGTACTTC. Protein: CATSDSIRQVGRETQYF.

There are a few counts of this clonotype. The chain uses TRBV24-1 and TRBJ1-1, with 7 nucleotides matching TRBD1. The V segment lost 10 bases and the J segment 1 base; nucleotides outside the gene matches: 2. This CDR3 contains 12 residues. Germline CDR1 KGHDR, CDR2 SFDVKD. CDR3 loop: CATRGPNTEAFF. The CDR3 bases are TGTGCCACAAGGGGGCCGAACACTGAAGCTTTCTTT.

This clonotype was observed a few times. In nucleotides, the CDR3 is TGTGCCAGCCTCCCATTCGTCCGGGAGCTGTTTTTT. Encoded protein: CASLPFVRELFF. The chain has TRBV12-3 or TRBV12-4 and TRBJ2-2; no reliable D call. Trimming pared 8 bases from V and 9 bases from J, leaving 13 bases between. The CDR3 length is 12 residues.

This clonotype was recorded at least ten times. This sequence joins TRBV20-1 and TRBJ1-4; the D is unclear. V lost 7 bases and J 0 bases, leaving 9 bases between the germline ends. The CDR3 extends over 13 amino acids. The germline gives CDR1 DFQATT, CDR2 SNEGSKA (reference sequence). In DNA, the CDR3 is TGCAGTGAAAGGAATGCAACTAATGAAAAACTGTTTTTT. Amino acid sequence: CSERNATNEKLFF.

This chain links TRBV7-6 with TRBJ2-5; TRBD2 is a possible D gene (6 bases). Germline-derived CDR1 and CDR2 are SGHVS and FNYEAQ. Trimming took off 1 base at V and 9 bases at J, with 15 bases between the two ends. This CDR3 has 14 amino acids. The CDR3 DNA follows: TGTGCCAGCAGCTTAGTTTCCGGGGAGCGGGCCCAGTACTTC. Translation: CASSLVSGERAQYF.